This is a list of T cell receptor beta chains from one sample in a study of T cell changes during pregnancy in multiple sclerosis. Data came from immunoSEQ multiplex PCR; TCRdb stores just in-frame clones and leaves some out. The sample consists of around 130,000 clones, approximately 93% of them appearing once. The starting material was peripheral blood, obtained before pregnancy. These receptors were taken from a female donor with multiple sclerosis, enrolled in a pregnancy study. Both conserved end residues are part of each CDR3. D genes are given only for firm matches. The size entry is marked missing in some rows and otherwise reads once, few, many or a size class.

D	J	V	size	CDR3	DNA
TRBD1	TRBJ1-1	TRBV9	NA	CASSGGTGGNTEAFF	TGTGCCAGCAGCGGCGGGACAGGGGGAAACACTGAAGCTTTCTTT
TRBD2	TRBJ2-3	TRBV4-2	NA	CASSPVSSGGIDTQYF	TGTGCCAGCAGTCCGGTTAGTAGCGGGGGAATAGATACGCAGTATTTT
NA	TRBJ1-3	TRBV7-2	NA	CASSLSTFAGNTIYF	TGTGCCAGCAGCTTATCTACCTTTGCTGGAAACACCATATATTTT
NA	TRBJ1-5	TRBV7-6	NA	CATTLLQGKNQPQHF	TGTGCCACCACCCTACTACAGGGAAAGAATCAGCCCCAGCATTTT
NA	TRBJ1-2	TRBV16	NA	CASSQSARGRGYTF	TGTGCCAGCAGCCAATCAGCCAGGGGAAGAGGCTACACCTTC
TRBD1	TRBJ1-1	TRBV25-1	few	CASRRTGERDTEAFF	TGTGCCAGCCGGAGGACAGGGGAGAGGGACACTGAAGCTTTCTTT
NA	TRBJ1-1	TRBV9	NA	CASSPGLRGGTEAFF	TGTGCCAGCAGCCCGGGATTGAGGGGAGGGACTGAAGCTTTCTTT
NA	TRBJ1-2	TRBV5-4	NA	CASSLGSPTNYGYTF	TGTGCCAGCAGCTTGGGTAGCCCGACTAACTATGGCTACACCTTC
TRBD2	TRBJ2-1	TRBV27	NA	CASSFGASGRYNEQFF	TGTGCCAGCAGTTTCGGGGCTAGCGGACGATACAATGAGCAGTTCTTC
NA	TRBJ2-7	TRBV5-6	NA	CASSIGGVPTYEQYF	TGTGCCAGCAGTATAGGGGGGGTTCCTACCTACGAGCAGTACTTC
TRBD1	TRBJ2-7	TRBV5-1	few	CASSFGTGGNYEQYF	TGCGCCAGCAGCTTCGGGACAGGGGGCAACTACGAGCAGTACTTC
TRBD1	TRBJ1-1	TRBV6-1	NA	CASSSRQGVNTEAFF	TGTGCCAGCAGTTCAAGACAGGGGGTGAACACTGAAGCTTTCTTT
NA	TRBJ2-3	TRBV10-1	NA	CASRPIMAENSESTDTQYF	TGCGCCAGCAGGCCCATTATGGCGGAGAACTCAGAATCCACAGATACGCAGTATTTT
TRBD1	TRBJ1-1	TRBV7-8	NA	CASSLGLVRGQGNTEAFF	TGTGCCAGCAGCTTAGGATTGGTGAGGGGACAGGGAAACACTGAAGCTTTCTTT
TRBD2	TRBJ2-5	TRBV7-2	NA	CASSLMGLAGAKETQYF	TGTGCCAGCAGCCTAATGGGACTAGCGGGGGCAAAAGAGACCCAGTACTTC
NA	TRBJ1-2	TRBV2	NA	CASSRSNLSGGYTF	TGTGCCAGCAGTCGATCCAACCTCTCGGGAGGCTACACCTTC
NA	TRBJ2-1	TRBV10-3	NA	CAITGLPFNEQFF	TGTGCCATCACGGGACTCCCTTTCAATGAGCAGTTCTTC
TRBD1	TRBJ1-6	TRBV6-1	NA	CASSEWGAGQINSPLHF	TGTGCCAGCAGTGAATGGGGTGCGGGACAGATCAATTCACCCCTCCACTTT
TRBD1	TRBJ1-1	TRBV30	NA	CAWSSPGQMNTEAFF	TGTGCCTGGAGTTCCCCGGGACAGATGAACACTGAAGCTTTCTTT
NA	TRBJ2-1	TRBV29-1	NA	CSVEVGINEQFF	TGCAGCGTTGAAGTCGGGATTAATGAGCAGTTCTTC
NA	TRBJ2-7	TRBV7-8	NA	CASSRLTGQYYEQYF	TGTGCCAGCAGCCGCCTTACGGGACAATACTACGAGCAGTACTTC
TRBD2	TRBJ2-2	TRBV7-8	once	CASSPLAGGNTGELFF	TGTGCCAGCTCCCCTTTAGCGGGGGGGAACACCGGGGAGCTGTTTTTT